A selection of T cell receptor beta chains follows, all from one sample in a study of blood T cell repertoires in COVID-19. Assay: immunoSEQ multiplex PCR; the TCRdb copy retains only in-frame clones and omits some. The sample records about 160,000 clones, over 75% being singletons. The material sequenced was peripheral blood. The receptors were sampled from a man in his 60s with active or convalescent COVID-19. Both conserved end residues are part of each CDR3. D genes are given only for firm matches. Rows give clone size only sometimes, using once, few, many, or a class for an expanded clone.

d_gene	v_gene	abundance	j_gene	CDR3aa	CDR3nt
-	TRBV7-9	-	TRBJ2-5	CASSPLPSVAQYF	TGTGCCAGCAGCCCCCTCCCTTCGGTGGCCCAGTACTTC
-	TRBV7-3	-	TRBJ1-2	CASTPGRFDNYGYTF	TGTGCCAGCACCCCCGGGAGGTTCGATAACTATGGCTACACCTTC
TRBD1	TRBV6-6	-	TRBJ1-1	CASSYSGTAFWAFF	TGTGCCAGCAGTTACTCCGGGACAGCGTTTTGGGCTTTCTTT
-	TRBV27	-	TRBJ2-1	CASSFRGWGEQFF	TGTGCCAGCAGTTTTAGGGGATGGGGTGAGCAGTTCTTC
-	TRBV9	-	TRBJ2-3	CASSAFPSGTDTQYF	TGTGCCAGCAGCGCTTTTCCTAGCGGCACAGATACGCAGTATTTT
TRBD1	TRBV5-1	-	TRBJ1-6	CASSLDRGDSPLHF	TGCGCCAGCAGCTTGGACAGGGGAGATTCACCCCTCCACTTT
TRBD1	TRBV9	-	TRBJ2-2	CASSGGQGATGELFF	TGTGCCAGCAGCGGCGGACAGGGGGCCACCGGGGAGCTGTTTTTT
-	TRBV7-9	few	TRBJ2-2	CASKVDRGAMRMNTGELFF	TGTGCCAGCAAGGTCGATCGGGGGGCCATGAGAATGAACACCGGGGAGCTGTTTTTT
TRBD1	TRBV2	-	TRBJ1-5	CASSPNRGRSNQPQHF	TGTGCCAGCAGCCCCAACAGGGGACGGAGCAATCAGCCCCAGCATTTT
TRBD1	TRBV7-9	-	TRBJ1-2	CASSRGQDYGYTF	TGTGCCAGCAGTCGGGGACAGGACTATGGCTACACCTTC
-	TRBV11-2	-	TRBJ2-7	CASSGTYTYEQYF	TGTGCCAGCAGCGGGACTTACACCTACGAGCAGTACTTC
-	TRBV3-1/TRBV3-2	few	TRBJ1-2	CASSPGGGGYTF	TGTGCCAGCAGCCCCGGGGGAGGTGGCTACACCTTC
TRBD1	TRBV4-1	-	TRBJ2-2	CASSLTGGSTGELFF	TGCGCCAGCAGTCTAACAGGGGGGAGCACCGGGGAGCTGTTTTTT
TRBD2	TRBV10-1	-	TRBJ2-1	CASSLAGKYNEQFF	TGCGCCAGCAGCCTAGCGGGAAAATACAATGAGCAGTTCTTC
TRBD1	TRBV7-7	-	TRBJ2-7	CASSPVAGQGYEQYF	TGTGCTAGCAGCCCCGTTGCAGGACAGGGATACGAGCAGTACTTC
-	TRBV7-9	-	TRBJ2-1	CASSLGREQFF	TGTGCCAGCAGCTTAGGCCGGGAGCAGTTCTTC
TRBD1	TRBV6-5	-	TRBJ1-4	CASSLWTGGKLFF	TGTGCCAGCAGTCTATGGACAGGGGGAAAACTGTTTTTT
-	TRBV27	many	TRBJ1-1	CASSLSPGNTEAFF	TGTGCCAGCAGTTTATCCCCCGGGAACACTGAAGCTTTCTTT
TRBD1	TRBV15	many	TRBJ1-2	CATSRDSQGSYGYTF	TGTGCCACCAGCAGAGATTCACAGGGGAGTTATGGCTACACCTTC
-	TRBV3-1/TRBV3-2	-	TRBJ1-3	CASSLGVGGVAGNTIYF	TGTGCCAGCAGCCTCGGGGTTGGTGGGGTCGCGGGGAACACCATATATTTT
-	TRBV27	few	TRBJ1-2	CASSPRVKVYGYTF	TGTGCCAGCAGCCCCAGGGTTAAGGTCTATGGCTACACCTTC
TRBD1	TRBV11-2	-	TRBJ2-7	CASSPRQGSFEQYF	TGTGCCAGCAGCCCGAGACAGGGGTCCTTCGAGCAGTACTTC
TRBD1	TRBV5-6	-	TRBJ1-6	CASSGDRGWRSPLHF	TGTGCCAGCAGCGGAGACAGGGGGTGGAGATCACCCCTCCACTTT
TRBD1	TRBV27	-	TRBJ1-1	CASSLYLAGGNTEAFF	TGTGCCAGCAGTTTATATTTGGCAGGGGGGAACACTGAAGCTTTCTTT
TRBD2	TRBV27	-	TRBJ2-1	CASSLLAGVRNEQFF	TGTGCCAGCAGTTTACTAGCGGGAGTACGGAATGAGCAGTTCTTC
TRBD1	TRBV9	-	TRBJ1-6	CASSVDVPGQGKNSPLHF	TGTGCCAGCAGCGTAGATGTTCCGGGACAGGGGAAGAATTCACCCCTCCACTTT
TRBD1	TRBV19	few	TRBJ2-2	CASSIVTGGAPGELFF	TGTGCCAGTAGTATAGTTACAGGGGGCGCACCCGGGGAGCTGTTTTTT
-	TRBV5-4	-	TRBJ2-3	CASSSDRSRDTQYF	TGTGCCAGCAGCTCCGACCGGAGTAGAGATACGCAGTATTTT
TRBD1	TRBV11-2	-	TRBJ2-5	CASTLQGTRETQYF	TGTGCCAGCACCTTACAGGGGACCCGAGAGACCCAGTACTTC
-	TRBV7-9	-	TRBJ1-2	CASSVARGYGYTF	TGTGCCAGCAGCGTTGCCAGGGGCTATGGCTACACCTTC
TRBD1	TRBV7-8	-	TRBJ1-4	CASSSGQGTNEKLFF	TGTGCCAGCAGCTCGGGACAGGGCACTAATGAAAAACTGTTTTTT
-	TRBV12-3/TRBV12-4	-	TRBJ2-2	CASYPNTGELFF	TGTGCCAGCTATCCGAACACCGGGGAGCTGTTTTTT
TRBD1	TRBV7-2	-	TRBJ1-6	CASSRQGEPSPLHF	TGTGCCAGCAGCAGACAGGGGGAGCCTTCACCCCTCCACTTT
-	TRBV28	-	TRBJ1-4	CASSPGGRADEKLFF	TGTGCCAGCAGTCCGGGCGGCAGGGCAGATGAAAAACTGTTTTTT
TRBD1	TRBV4-2	-	TRBJ1-2	CASSQDGQGAVLGYTF	TGTGCCAGCAGCCAAGACGGACAGGGGGCAGTGCTTGGCTACACCTTC
-	TRBV5-1	once	TRBJ2-7	CASSQPGEGAYEQYF	TGCGCCAGCAGCCAACCCGGGGAAGGAGCCTACGAGCAGTACTTC
TRBD1	TRBV29-1	-	TRBJ1-2	CSEGRDSQGTNYGYTF	TGCAGCGAAGGAAGGGACAGCCAGGGGACTAACTATGGCTACACCTTC
-	TRBV6-5	-	TRBJ1-1	CASTSDMNTEAFF	TGTGCCAGCACCTCGGACATGAACACTGAAGCTTTCTTT
-	TRBV5-1	-	TRBJ2-2	CASSLGQLNTGELFF	TGCGCCAGCAGCTTGGGACAGCTCAACACCGGGGAGCTGTTTTTT
TRBD2	TRBV29-1	-	TRBJ2-5	CSVEAGGFTETQYF	TGCAGCGTTGAAGCGGGAGGGTTTACAGAGACCCAGTACTTC
-	TRBV28	-	TRBJ1-2	CASSPVVYGYTF	TGTGCCAGCAGTCCGGTCGTCTATGGCTACACCTTC
TRBD2	TRBV2	-	TRBJ2-7	CASGTSGARKYF	TGTGCCAGCGGGACTAGCGGGGCAAGGAAGTACTTC
TRBD2	TRBV3-1/TRBV3-2	few	TRBJ2-2	CASSYEPGLAGGNTGELFF	TGTGCCAGCAGCTACGAGCCGGGACTAGCGGGGGGGAACACCGGGGAGCTGTTTTTT
-	TRBV7-8	-	TRBJ1-2	CASSLGRTVPNYGYTF	TGTGCCAGCAGCTTAGGAAGGACAGTCCCTAACTATGGCTACACCTTC
TRBD2	TRBV28	-	TRBJ2-7	CASSLPGGAYEQYF	TGTGCCAGCAGTTTACCGGGAGGGGCCTACGAGCAGTACTTC